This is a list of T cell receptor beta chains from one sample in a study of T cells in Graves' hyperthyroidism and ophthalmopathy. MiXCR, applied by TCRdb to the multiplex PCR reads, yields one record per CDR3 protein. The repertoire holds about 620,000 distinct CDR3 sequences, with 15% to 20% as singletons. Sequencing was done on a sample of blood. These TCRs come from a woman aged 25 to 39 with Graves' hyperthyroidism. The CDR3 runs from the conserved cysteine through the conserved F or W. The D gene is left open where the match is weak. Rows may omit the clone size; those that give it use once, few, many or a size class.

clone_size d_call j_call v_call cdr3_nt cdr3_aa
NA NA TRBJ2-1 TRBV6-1 TGTGCCAGCAGTTCAAGTCGTGTGTTTCCGGCCAATGAGCAGTTCTTC CASSSSRVFPANEQFF
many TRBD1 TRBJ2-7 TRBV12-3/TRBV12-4 TGTGCCAGCAGGACCGGGACAGGGGCGCCCGAGCAGTACTTC CASRTGTGAPEQYF
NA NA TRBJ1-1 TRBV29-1 TGCAGCGTCCAGGGTCGTATGAACACTGAAGCTTTCTTT CSVQGRMNTEAFF
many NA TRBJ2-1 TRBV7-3 TGTGCCAGCAGCTCACTGGACGGACAGTACAATGAGCAGTTCTTC CASSSLDGQYNEQFF
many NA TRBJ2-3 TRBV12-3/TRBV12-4 TGTGCCAGCGGGCCAACTCCCGGGACCATCACAGATACGCAGTATTTT CASGPTPGTITDTQYF
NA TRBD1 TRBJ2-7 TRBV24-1 TGTGCCACCAGTGATTCGCAGGGGGCCATCGAGCAGTACTTC CATSDSQGAIEQYF
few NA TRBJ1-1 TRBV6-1 TGTGCCGCATCCCCCCAGGGGATCACTGAAGCTTTCTTT CAASPQGITEAFF
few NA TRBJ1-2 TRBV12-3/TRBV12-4 TGTGCCAGCAGTCCGGACGTAAGCTATGGCTACACCTTC CASSPDVSYGYTF
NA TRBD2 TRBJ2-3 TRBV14 TGTGCCAGCAGCCGATTTAGCGGGAGAACAGATACGCAGTATTTT CASSRFSGRTDTQYF
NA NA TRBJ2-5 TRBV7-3 TGCGCCAGCAGCCAAAGATCGCCGGGCCTTCAAGAGACCCAGTACTTC CASSQRSPGLQETQYF
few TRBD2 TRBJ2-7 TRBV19 TGTGCCAGTAGTATAGAGCTAGCGGGAGGCACCTACGAGCAGTACTTC CASSIELAGGTYEQYF
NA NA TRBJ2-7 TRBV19 TGTGCCAGTAGTTCGTACCCGGGACTTACTTACGAGCAGTACTTC CASSSYPGLTYEQYF
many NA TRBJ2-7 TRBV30 TGTGCCTTGGATGAGGGGGACTACGAGCAGTACTTC CALDEGDYEQYF
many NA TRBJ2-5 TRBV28 TGTGCCAGCAGTAGCCGCCGGATACTAGAACAAGAGACCCAGTACTTC CASSSRRILEQETQYF
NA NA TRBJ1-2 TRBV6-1 TGTGCCAGCAGCCCAGAAGGCGACTATGGCTACACCTTC CASSPEGDYGYTF
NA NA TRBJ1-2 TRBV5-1 TGCGCCAGCAGAAGGAGGGAGGGCCTTGGCTACACCTTC CASRRREGLGYTF
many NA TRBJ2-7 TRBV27 TGTGCCAGCAGTTACGCCGGGAGCTTCTACGAGCAGTACTTC CASSYAGSFYEQYF
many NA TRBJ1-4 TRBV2 TGTGCCAGCAGTGATCGGAGTGAAAAACTGTTTTTT CASSDRSEKLFF
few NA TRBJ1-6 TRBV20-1 TGCAGTGCACAGGACAGTTATAATTCACCCCTCCACTTT CSAQDSYNSPLHF
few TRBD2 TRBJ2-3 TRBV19 TGTGCCAGTAGTAGCGGGGGACTAGCGGGAAGCGCAGATACGCAGTATTTT CASSSGGLAGSADTQYF
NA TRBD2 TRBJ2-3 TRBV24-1 TGTGCCACCAGTGACCCCGGGACTAGGTCAGATACGCAGTATTTT CATSDPGTRSDTQYF
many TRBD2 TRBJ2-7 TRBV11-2 TGTGCCAGCAGCCCCCGACTAGCGGGAGTGGAAGAGCAGTACTTC CASSPRLAGVEEQYF
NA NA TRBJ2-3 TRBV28 TGTGCCAGCAGCCTACAAGGAGATGGCACAGATACGCAGTATTTT CASSLQGDGTDTQYF
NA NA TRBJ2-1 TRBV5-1 TGTGCCAGCAGCTTGGTAGCGGAACCGAGCTCCTACAATGAGCAGTTCTTC CASSLVAEPSSYNEQFF
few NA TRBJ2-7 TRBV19 TGTGCCAGTAGTATCGGCTCGGGAGTCCAGTACTTC CASSIGSGVQYF
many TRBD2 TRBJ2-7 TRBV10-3 TGTGCCATCAGCAGGACTAGCGAGCAGTACTTC CAISRTSEQYF
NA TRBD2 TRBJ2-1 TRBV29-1 TGCAGCGTCGAACGCAGCGGGAGGACCTACAATGAGCAGTTCTTC CSVERSGRTYNEQFF
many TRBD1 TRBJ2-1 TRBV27 TGTGCCAGCAGTTTCGGGACAGGGGGGGAGCAGTTCTTC CASSFGTGGEQFF
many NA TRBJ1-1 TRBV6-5 TGTGCCAGCAGTTACTATGGAACTGAAGCTTTCTTT CASSYYGTEAFF
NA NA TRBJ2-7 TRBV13 TGTGCCAGCAGGCCCGCCGGGCGGGGATCGGAGCAGTACTTC CASRPAGRGSEQYF
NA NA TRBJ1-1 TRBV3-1 TGTGCCAGCAGCCAAGATATGATTACTGAAGCTTTCTTT CASSQDMITEAFF
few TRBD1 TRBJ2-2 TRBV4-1 TGCGCCAGCAGCCAAGAAACAGGGGTCAACACCGGGGAGCTGTTTTTT CASSQETGVNTGELFF
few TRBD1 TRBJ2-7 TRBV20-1 TGCAGTGCTCCTTCAAAGGGACAGGGCTTTTACGAGCAGTACTTC CSAPSKGQGFYEQYF
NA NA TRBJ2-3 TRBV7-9 TGTGCCAGCAGCCCCAGTTTCACAGATACGCAGTATTTT CASSPSFTDTQYF
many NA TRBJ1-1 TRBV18 TGTGCCAGCTCACCACAAACTGAGATGAACACTGAAGCTTTCTTT CASSPQTEMNTEAFF
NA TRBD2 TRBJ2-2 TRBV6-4 TGTGCCAGCAGTGACCACGGGGAGGGAGACACCGGGGAGCTGTTTTTT CASSDHGEGDTGELFF
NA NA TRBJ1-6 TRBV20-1 TGCAGTGCCCCCATCCTCAGGGGAAATAATTCACCCCTCCACTTT CSAPILRGNNSPLHF
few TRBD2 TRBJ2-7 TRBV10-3 TGTGCCATCAGTGGAGGAATTAGCGGGAGCTACGAGCAGTACTTC CAISGGISGSYEQYF
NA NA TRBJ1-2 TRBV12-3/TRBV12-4 TGTGCCAGCACTCGTGCGGTAAACTATGGCTACACCTTC CASTRAVNYGYTF
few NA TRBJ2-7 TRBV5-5 TGTGCCAGCGCCATGGACCCTGTGCCCTACGAGCAGTACTTC CASAMDPVPYEQYF
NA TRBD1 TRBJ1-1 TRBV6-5 TGTGCCAGCAGTTACCACTCGACAGGGATGAACACTGAAGCTTTCTTT CASSYHSTGMNTEAFF
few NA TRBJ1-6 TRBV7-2 TGTGCCAGCAGCTTTGTATCTTCACCCCTCCACTTT CASSFVSSPLHF
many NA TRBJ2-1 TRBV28 TGTGCCAGCACTCGTCGGGATAACTCCTACAATGAGCAGTTCTTC CASTRRDNSYNEQFF
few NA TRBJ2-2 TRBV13 TGTGCCGGCAGCATAATTCGGACGGGGGAGCTGTTTTTT CAGSIIRTGELFF
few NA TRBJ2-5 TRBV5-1 TGCGCCAGCAGTTTTTTTCCCTACTCAAAAGAGACCCAGTACTTC CASSFFPYSKETQYF